A single sample gave rise to the 30 T cell receptor beta chains below, sequenced in a study of identical twins. A single record per CDR3 protein comes from TCRdb applying MiXCR to the 5' RACE reads. Of roughly 250,000 distinct CDR3 sequences listed, about 14% are singletons. The sequenced sample was memory (CD45RO+) T cells sorted from blood. These receptor sequences come from a woman in her late teens or twenties in good health.

J is TRBJ2-7 and V is TRBV30; no clear D gene. The CDR3 has 13 amino acids. Germline V lookup: CDR1 GTSNPN, CDR2 SVGIG (reference sequence). V dropped 0 bases and J dropped 3 bases, with 9 bases sitting between them. CDR3 DNA sequence: TGTGCCTGGAGTGTAAAGGTAGGCTACGAGCAGTACTTC. It translates to CAWSVKVGYEQYF. Full variable domain (missing parts from reference TRBV30 and TRBJ2-7): SQTIHQWPATLVQPVGSPLSLECTVEGTSNPNLYWYRQAAGRGLQLLFYSVGIGQISSEVPQNLSASRPQDRQFILSSKKLLLSDSGFYLCAWSVKVGYEQYFGPGTRLTVT.

The CDR3 protein is CASSSGQGTDTQYF. In DNA form, the CDR3 reads TGTGCCAGCAGCTCTGGTCAGGGAACAGATACGCAGTATTTT. The chain recombines TRBV7-9 with TRBJ2-3; D may be TRBD1 (5 bases). Germline V gives CDR1 SEHNR, CDR2 FQNEAQ (reference sequence). V lost 4 bases, J lost 3 bases, and 11 bases lay in between. This CDR3 region has 14 residues.

This clonotype came up a few times. The CDR3 sequence is CATSSPAGDGKLFF. CDR3 coding DNA: TGTGCCACCAGCTCACCCGCTGGGGACGGAAAACTGTTTTTT. The chain has TRBV15 and TRBJ1-4; tentatively, D is TRBD1 (5 bases). The CDR3 totals 14 residues. V lost 5 bases to trimming and J lost 10 bases, with 17 bases between them. CDR1 and CDR2 (germline): LNHNV, YYDKDF (reference sequence).

The chain combines TRBV5-1 with TRBJ1-1; D remains unclear. There are 12 residues in the CDR3. Germline CDR1 is SGHRS and CDR2 is YFSETQ. V was clipped by 3 bases and J by 7 bases, with 10 bases between them. The CDR3 spells CASSSSSYEAFF. CDR3 sequence (DNA): TGCGCCAGCAGCTCGTCGTCTTATGAAGCTTTCTTT.

This clonotype was picked up a small number of times. The rearrangement uses TRBV7-2 and TRBJ2-7, with TRBD2 matching 10 bases. This CDR3 is 14 amino acids long. The V gene's germline CDR1 is SGHTA and CDR2 FQGNSA. V gave up 5 bases and J gave up 4 bases; unmatched junction bases: 5. The DNA of the CDR3 is TGTGCCAGCAGCCCCCTACTAGCGGGGTACGAGCAGTACTTC. Its protein product is CASSPLLAGYEQYF.

This chain links TRBV30 with TRBJ1-1, with D hard to call. Germline CDR1 and CDR2: GTSNPN and SVGIG (reference sequence). CDR3 length: 11 residues. Trimming left V 2 bases short and J 11 bases short, with 12 bases between. The CDR3 is CAWSREGGAFF. Here the CDR3 DNA reads TGTGCCTGGAGTCGGGAGGGAGGCGCTTTCTTT.

This clonotype has just a few counts. This chain joins TRBV20-1 and TRBJ1-3; no firm D call. Germline CDR1 DFQATT, CDR2 SNEGSKA (reference sequence). Trimming shortened V by 7 bases and J by 3 bases, and 10 bases separated the two germline ends. The CDR3 contains 12 residues. The CDR3 is CSGVGGGNTIYF. The CDR3 bases are TGCAGTGGGGTTGGAGGTGGAAACACCATATATTTT.

There are a few counts of this clonotype. The genes are TRBV6-2 or TRBV6-3 and TRBJ2-5; maybe TRBD1 (6 bases). CDR1 and CDR2 from the germline V gene are MNHEY and SVGEGT. Deletions cut 7 bases from V and 4 bases from J, with 13 bases between. This CDR3 is built from 13 residues. CDR3 residues: CASTRGALETQYF. The DNA of the CDR3 is TGTGCCAGCACCAGGGGAGCGCTAGAGACCCAGTACTTC.

This clonotype was seen at least ten times. This chain links TRBV4-2 with TRBJ1-4, with D tentatively TRBD1 (5 bases). V lost 1 base, J lost 8 bases, and 11 bases lay in between. Germline values: CDR1 LGHNA, CDR2 YNFKEQ. This CDR3 contains 14 residues. The CDR3: CASSQGRAAEKLFF. The CDR3 DNA follows: TGTGCCAGCAGCCAAGGCAGGGCGGCGGAAAAACTGTTTTTT.

This clonotype was seen only a few times. The chain employs TRBV12-3 or TRBV12-4 and TRBJ1-2; no definite D call. The CDR3 has 12 amino acids. V was clipped by 6 bases and J by 8 bases, with 13 bases between them. The CDR3 sequence is CASSFYNTGYTF. The CDR3 DNA follows: TGTGCCAGCAGCTTTTATAATACGGGCTACACCTTC.

This chain connects TRBV20-1 to TRBJ2-1, with D possibly being TRBD1 (6 bases). The V end was cut by 4 bases, the J end by 4 bases, with 11 bases between. CDR1 is DFQATT and CDR2 is SNEGSKA in the germline V gene (reference sequence). The CDR3 loop spans 13 amino acids. The DNA of the CDR3 is TGCAGTGCTAAAACAACAGGGTACAATGAGCAGTTCTTC. Residues: CSAKTTGYNEQFF.

This clonotype was detected many times. The V gene is TRBV6-2 or TRBV6-3, the J gene TRBJ2-2, with TRBD2 identical over 8 bases. The CDR3 loop spans 14 amino acids. In germline, CDR1 is MNHEY, CDR2 SVGEGT. V was clipped by 6 bases and J by 3 bases; unmatched bases: 3. The CDR3 bases are TGTGCCAGCAGCTCGGGACTAGACACCGGGGAGCTGTTTTTT. Encoded protein: CASSSGLDTGELFF.

This clonotype was seen a handful of times. The V call is TRBV20-1, the J call TRBJ1-2, with 8 bases fitting TRBD1. Per the germline V gene, CDR1 is DFQATT and CDR2 is SNEGSKA (reference sequence). The CDR3 has 17 amino acids. Germline trimming cut 6 bases from V and 1 base from J; bases unmatched to any gene: 16. The CDR3 DNA follows: TGCAGTGCCCGGTCCCAGGGGGCGCGAATGGGTAACTATGGCTACACCTTC. This translates into CSARSQGARMGNYGYTF.

This chain uses TRBV6-1 with TRBJ2-1, with a weak D call TRBD2 (6 bases). Germline V gene data show CDR1 as MNHNS and CDR2 as SASEGT. The CDR3 contains 15 residues. V was trimmed by 4 bases and J by 10 bases, leaving 20 bases between them. CDR3 amino acids: CASSGTGDSRGEQFF. CDR3 coding DNA: TGTGCCAGCAGTGGGACCGGGGACTCCCGGGGGGAGCAGTTCTTC.

The chain links TRBV18 to TRBJ2-7, with a possible D match to TRBD1 (6 bases). The CDR3 length is 16 residues. Germline-derived CDR1 and CDR2 are KGHSH and LQKENI. V was trimmed by 3 bases and J by 6 bases, leaving 21 bases between them. CDR3 sequence reads: CASSPTTSGVGGEQYF. The DNA for the CDR3 is TGTGCCAGCTCACCTACTACTTCAGGGGTTGGTGGCGAGCAGTACTTC.

This chain links TRBV7-6 with TRBJ2-1, with a possible D match to TRBD1 (6 bases). Germline V gene data show CDR1 as SGHVS and CDR2 as FNYEAQ. The CDR3 spans 14 residues. V was pared by 1 base and J by 5 bases, with 9 bases between. CDR3 sequence (DNA): TGTGCCAGCAGCTTAGGGGGGCCGAACAATGAGCAGTTCTTC. Translated, it gives CASSLGGPNNEQFF.

At least ten counts were recorded for this clonotype. The chain combines TRBV6-5 with TRBJ1-2; TRBD1 is a possible D gene (5 bases). The V end was cut by 2 bases, the J end by 4 bases, with 11 bases between. CDR1 is MNHEY, CDR2 SVGAGI, per germline. This CDR3 has 14 amino acids. The CDR3 loop reads CASSYGTSSYGYTF. CDR3 in DNA: TGTGCCAGCAGTTACGGGACGTCGAGCTATGGCTACACCTTC.

In its sample, this clonotype was seen a few times. The chain recombines TRBV12-3 or TRBV12-4 with TRBJ1-6, with 12 nucleotides matching TRBD1. V was pared by 4 bases and J by 9 bases, with 4 bases of the junction left unmatched. CDR3 length: 15 amino acids. The CDR3 spells CASSSGTGGGSPLHF. The CDR3 region has the DNA TGTGCCAGCAGTTCCGGGACAGGGGGCGGTTCACCCCTCCACTTT.

This clonotype was seen a few times. This chain joins TRBV2 and TRBJ2-4; D may be TRBD1 or TRBD2 (7 bases each). CDR3 length: 14 residues. Germline CDR1 and CDR2: SNHLY and FYNNEI. The V end lost 11 bases, the J end lost 0 bases, and 14 bases lay between the germline ends. As DNA, the CDR3 is TGTGCCGTCAGGGGGGGACTAGCCAAAAACATTCAGTACTTC. Residues: CAVRGGLAKNIQYF.

This clonotype is medium-sized. The rearrangement links TRBV6-4 to TRBJ2-1; D is possibly TRBD2 (7 bases). Germline V gene sequence: CDR1 MRHNA, CDR2 SNTAGT. CDR3 length equals 15 residues. The V and J ends lost 0 bases and 7 bases respectively, with 13 bases between them. The CDR3 DNA is TGTGCCAGCAGTGACTCGGCGGGGGCGGTAAATGAGCAGTTCTTC. Its translation: CASSDSAGAVNEQFF.

The sample holds a few counts of this clonotype. This chain links TRBV2 with TRBJ1-6; D may be TRBD1 (5 bases). CDR3 length: 12 amino acids. Trimming cost V 9 bases and J 7 bases, with 10 bases left between them. Germline V CDR1 and CDR2: SNHLY, FYNNEI. This CDR3 reads CARGTENSPLHF. For the CDR3, the DNA is TGTGCCAGAGGGACTGAGAATTCACCCCTCCACTTT. Full variable domain (rest looked up from reference TRBV2 and TRBJ1-6): EPEVTQTPSHQVTQMGQEVILRCVPISNHLYFYWYRQILGQKVEFLVSFYNNEISEKSEIFDDQFSVERPDGSNFTLKIRSTKLEDSAMYFCARGTENSPLHFGNGTRLTVT.

Ten or more counts support this clonotype. The CDR3 reads CASSLAGDYGYTF. The CDR3 bases are TGCGCCAGCAGCTTGGCAGGGGACTATGGCTACACCTTC. The rearrangement links TRBV5-1 to TRBJ1-2; D perhaps matches TRBD1 (6 bases). This CDR3 contains 13 residues. CDR1 SGHRS and CDR2 YFSETQ come from the germline V gene. Between the trimmed V and J ends, which lost 0 bases and 3 bases, there was a span of 6 bases.

This clonotype occurred a few times. The V and J genes are TRBV12-5 and TRBJ1-6; D gene ambiguous. This CDR3 has 12 residues. The V gene's germline CDR1 is LGHNT and CDR2 FRNRAP. V was pared by 1 base and J by 9 bases, with 4 bases between. CDR3 loop: CASGLGTSPLHF. CDR3 nucleotides: TGTGCTAGTGGTTTGGGGACTTCACCCCTCCACTTT.

The CDR3 sequence is CASSPLTAYNEQFF. CDR3 coding DNA: TGCGCCAGCAGCCCACTGACAGCATACAATGAGCAGTTCTTC. This chain links TRBV5-1 with TRBJ2-1; tentatively, D is TRBD1 (5 bases). V was trimmed by 4 bases and J by 4 bases, leaving 12 bases between them. CDR3 length: 14 residues. Germline V gene lookup returns CDR1 SGHRS and CDR2 YFSETQ.

This clonotype was seen only a few times. The V gene is TRBV6-1, the J gene TRBJ2-3; D could derive from TRBD1 or TRBD2 (5 bases each). V shed 5 bases and J shed 3 bases, with 18 bases lying between them. The CDR3 is 16 amino acids. The germline gives CDR1 MNHNS, CDR2 SASEGT. CDR3 DNA: TGTGCCAGCAGTACCCCCGGGACCGACATTACAGATACGCAGTATTTT. Protein: CASSTPGTDITDTQYF.

This clonotype has only a few counts. The chain's CDR3 is CASTPAGLGGYTF. The DNA of the CDR3 is TGTGCCAGCACCCCAGCAGGGTTGGGTGGCTACACCTTC. The chain carries TRBV12-3 or TRBV12-4 and TRBJ1-2, with D possibly being TRBD1 (5 bases). V lost 7 bases, J lost 7 bases, and 16 bases lay in between. The CDR3 is 13 amino acids.

The V and J genes are TRBV20-1 and TRBJ1-1; D is possibly TRBD1 (5 bases). Germline CDR1 reads DFQATT; CDR2 reads SNEGSKA (reference sequence). V shed 0 bases and J shed 1 base, with 15 bases lying between them. CDR3 length equals 16 residues. CDR3 nucleotides: TGCAGTGCTAGAGAGGCGGGGAGACAGTCGAACACTGAAGCTTTCTTT. Protein: CSAREAGRQSNTEAFF.

This rearrangement joins TRBV20-1 to TRBJ1-2; the D is unclear. The germline V and J ends were trimmed by 2 bases and 0 bases, with 22 bases remaining between them. CDR1 and CDR2 (germline): DFQATT, SNEGSKA (reference sequence). This CDR3 is 18 amino acids long. CDR3 sequence: CSARKVLTTRIANYGYTF. CDR3 sequence (DNA): TGCAGTGCTAGAAAGGTTTTGACAACCAGAATAGCTAACTATGGCTACACCTTC.

The rearrangement uses TRBV10-2 and TRBJ2-7, with D perhaps TRBD2 (5 bases). The V and J ends lost 10 bases and 4 bases respectively, with 14 bases between them. Germline loops: CDR1 WSHSY, CDR2 SAAADI. This CDR3 is 12 amino acids long. The DNA for the CDR3 is TGCGCCACCTCCCGACGGGAATACGAGCAGTACTTC. This codes for CATSRREYEQYF.

V is TRBV6-2 or TRBV6-3 and J is TRBJ2-7; D unclear. CDR1 MNHEY and CDR2 SVGEGT come from the germline V gene. V lost 8 bases to trimming and J lost 2 bases, with 7 bases between them. The CDR3 contains 11 residues. For the CDR3, the DNA is TGTGCCAGCCGGTCCGCCTACGAGCAGTACTTC. It is translated as CASRSAYEQYF.